The 7 T cell receptor beta chains presented below share a single source sample, sequenced in a study of identical twins. One entry per CDR3 protein, called by TCRdb with MiXCR from the 5' RACE reads. Of 460,000 or so distinct CDR3 sequences in the sample, around 14% were seen once. These data also featured in a second study, about yellow fever vaccine responses in identical twins.

The specimen was CD4+ T cells sorted from blood. The origin of the receptors is a woman between 18 and 30 years old in good health.

This clonotype was detected a few times. The chain is built from TRBV29-1 and TRBJ2-5; the D gene is possibly TRBD2 (5 bases). CDR3 length: 12 amino acids. The germline CDR1 and CDR2 sequences are SQVTM and ANQGSEA. CDR3 in amino acids: CSVRERIETQYF. As DNA, the CDR3 is TGCAGTGTTAGGGAGCGAATTGAGACCCAGTACTTC.

The chain links TRBV15 to TRBJ2-7; 8 bases line up with TRBD1. With V trimmed by 1 base and J by 8 bases, 13 bases remained unmatched. Per the germline V gene, CDR1 is LNHNV and CDR2 is YYDKDF (reference sequence). The CDR3 spans 16 residues. The CDR3 nucleotides are TGTGCCACCAGCAGAGCGTCAGGGGGCGCGCAGGTGAAGCAGTACTTC. Protein sequence: CATSRASGGAQVKQYF.

This clonotype was observed a handful of times. The V gene is TRBV7-2, the J gene TRBJ2-4, with TRBD1 matching over 8 bases. J lost 0 bases, V lost 5 bases, and 6 bases had no gene match. The CDR3 spans 16 residues. The germline gives CDR1 SGHTA, CDR2 FQGNSA. CDR3 in DNA: TGTGCCAGCAGCCTAGGACAGGGCCTAGCCAAAAACATTCAGTACTTC. Translating gives CASSLGQGLAKNIQYF.

This chain links TRBV29-1 with TRBJ2-7; TRBD2 agrees at 9 bases. J gave up 4 bases and V 4 bases, and 5 bases lay outside the gene matches. CDR3 size: 13 residues. The germline V gene encodes CDR1 SQVTM and CDR2 ANQGSEA. The CDR3 here is CSVGPAGGYEQYF. CDR3 nucleotide sequence: TGCAGCGTTGGGCCAGCGGGGGGTTACGAGCAGTACTTC.

This clonotype was counted only a few times. The V call is TRBV5-1, the J call TRBJ2-7; 11 bases align to TRBD1. Germline-derived CDR1 and CDR2 are SGHRS and YFSETQ. V was pared by 4 bases and J by 3 bases, with 6 bases of the junction left unmatched. The length of the CDR3 is 15 residues. The CDR3: CASSPSGTGGYEQYF. For the CDR3, the DNA is TGCGCCAGCAGCCCTTCCGGGACAGGGGGCTACGAGCAGTACTTC.

This chain uses TRBV28 with TRBJ2-3; 7 bases match TRBD2. V was clipped by 9 bases and J by 0 bases; unmatched bases: 12. This CDR3 has 16 residues. CDR1 and CDR2 from the germline V gene are MDHEN and SYDVKM. The CDR3 region is CASYPLGRASTDTQYF. In nucleotides, the CDR3 is TGTGCCAGTTATCCTTTAGGGAGGGCTAGCACAGATACGCAGTATTTT.

This clonotype showed up many times. The J gene is TRBJ2-5, the V gene TRBV10-3; D gene unclear. V lost 3 bases to trimming and J lost 4 bases, with 9 bases between them. Per the germline V gene, CDR1 is ENHRY and CDR2 is SYGVKD. The CDR3 contains 13 residues. The CDR3 region is CAISDGQSETQYF. The CDR3, as DNA: TGTGCCATCAGTGACGGTCAGTCAGAGACCCAGTACTTC.